The table lists the clone carrying this TCR beta chain with a count of one. Its antigen remains unknown. Total RNA, at least 6 micrograms per sample, was extracted from PBMCs. Using a J-beta primer mix together with a sample-barcoded 5' primer, a second PCR was run for 7 to 11 cycles. CDR3-containing paired-end reads numbered at least 2.5 million in each sample. MiXCR, run by TCRdb on the 5' RACE reads, gives a single entry per CDR3 protein. Here the sample spans around 1.5 million distinct CDR3 sequences, roughly a third being singletons. This sample stems from a study of blood T cells in healthy people across ages. Findings and limits, study-wide: Naive CD4+ cell counts and diversity both ran higher in long-lived than in aged donors. When one million T cells were used, diversity estimates were thought to be underestimates.

The CDR3 consists of 15 residues. Trimming removed 1 base at V and 4 bases at J, with 10 bases between. Germline CDR1 and CDR2: SGHAT and FQNNGV. Input material: blood. The sequence came from a woman aged 25 to 39 in good health. The chain employs TRBV11-2 and TRBJ1-4; D is undetermined. The CDR3 sequence is CASSLGGSLNEKLFF. The CDR3 bases are TGTGCCAGCAGCTTAGGAGGCAGTCTTAATGAAAAACTGTTTTTT. The full variable domain, rest sourced from reference TRBV11-2 and TRBJ1-4, is EAGVAQSPRYKIIEKRQSVAFWCNPISGHATLYWYQQILGQGPKLLIQFQNNGVVDDSQLPKDRFSAERLKGVDSTLKIQPAKLEDSAVYLCASSLGGSLNEKLFFGSGTQLSVL.